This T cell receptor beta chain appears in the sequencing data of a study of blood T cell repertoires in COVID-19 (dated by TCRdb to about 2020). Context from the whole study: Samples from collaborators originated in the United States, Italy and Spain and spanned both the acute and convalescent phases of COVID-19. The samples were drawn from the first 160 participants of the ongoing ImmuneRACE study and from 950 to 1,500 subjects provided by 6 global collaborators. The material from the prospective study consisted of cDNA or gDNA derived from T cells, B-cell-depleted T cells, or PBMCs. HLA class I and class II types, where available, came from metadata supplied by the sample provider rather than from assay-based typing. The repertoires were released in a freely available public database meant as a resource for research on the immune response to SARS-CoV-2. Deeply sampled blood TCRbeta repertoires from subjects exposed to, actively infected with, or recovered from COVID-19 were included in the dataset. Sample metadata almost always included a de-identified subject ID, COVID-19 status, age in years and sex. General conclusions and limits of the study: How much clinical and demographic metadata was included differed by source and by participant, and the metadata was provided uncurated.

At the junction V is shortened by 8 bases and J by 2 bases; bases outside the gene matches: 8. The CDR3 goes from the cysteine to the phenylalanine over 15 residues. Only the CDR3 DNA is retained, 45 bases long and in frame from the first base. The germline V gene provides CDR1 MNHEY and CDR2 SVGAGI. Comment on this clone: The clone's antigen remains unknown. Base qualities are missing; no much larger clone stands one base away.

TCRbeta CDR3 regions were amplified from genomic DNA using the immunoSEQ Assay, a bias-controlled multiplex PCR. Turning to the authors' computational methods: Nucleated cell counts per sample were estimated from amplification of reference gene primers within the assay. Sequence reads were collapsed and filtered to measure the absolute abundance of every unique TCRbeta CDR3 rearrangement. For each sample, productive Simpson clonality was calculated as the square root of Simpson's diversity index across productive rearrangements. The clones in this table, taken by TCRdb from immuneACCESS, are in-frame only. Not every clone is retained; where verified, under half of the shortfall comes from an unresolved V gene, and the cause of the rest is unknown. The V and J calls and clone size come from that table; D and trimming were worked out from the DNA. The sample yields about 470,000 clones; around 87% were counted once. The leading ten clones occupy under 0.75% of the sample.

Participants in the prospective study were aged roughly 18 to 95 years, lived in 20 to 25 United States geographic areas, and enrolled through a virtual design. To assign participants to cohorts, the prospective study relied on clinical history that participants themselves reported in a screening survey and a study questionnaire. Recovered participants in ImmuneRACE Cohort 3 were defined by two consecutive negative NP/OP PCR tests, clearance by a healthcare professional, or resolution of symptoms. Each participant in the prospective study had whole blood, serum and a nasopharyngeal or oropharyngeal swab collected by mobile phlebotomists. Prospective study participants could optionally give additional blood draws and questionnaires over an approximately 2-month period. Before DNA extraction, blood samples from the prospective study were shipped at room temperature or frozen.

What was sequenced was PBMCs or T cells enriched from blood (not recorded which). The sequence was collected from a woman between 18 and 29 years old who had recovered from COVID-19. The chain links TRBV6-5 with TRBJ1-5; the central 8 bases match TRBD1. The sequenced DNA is TGTGCCAGCCGATCCACAGGGGGAGGCAATCAGCCCCAGCATTTT. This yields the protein CASRSTGGGNQPQHF.